These 14 T cell receptor beta chains originate from one sample sequenced in a study of T cell responses to AZD1222 COVID-19 vaccine. Profiling relied on immunoSEQ multiplex PCR, and the TCRdb table lists in-frame clones only, not all of them. There are some 170,000 clones in the sample; 75% to 90% occur only once, and roughly 4% lies in the top ten. The specimen was peripheral blood, collected 28 days after the second dose of the MenACWY control vaccine. The receptors stem from an adult who received the MenACWY meningococcal vaccine as a control.

This chain joins TRBV5-1 and TRBJ1-3; unclear D gene. There are 16 residues in the CDR3. CDR1 is SGHRS, CDR2 YFSETQ, per germline. Deletions cut 0 bases from V and 4 bases from J, with 14 bases between. Here the CDR3 reads CASSLDSLLNGNTIYF. The CDR3 nucleotides are TGCGCCAGCAGCTTGGACAGCCTGTTAAACGGAAACACCATATATTTT.

The chain uses TRBV15 and TRBJ2-3, with D uncertain. The CDR3 runs to 16 residues. The V and J ends lost 0 bases and 1 base respectively, with 11 bases between them. The germline V gene encodes CDR1 LNHNV and CDR2 YYDKDF (reference sequence). In DNA, the CDR3 is TGTGCCACCAGCAGAGACTCTATACGCCGCACAGATACGCAGTATTTT. It yields the protein CATSRDSIRRTDTQYF.

The chain is built from TRBV20-1 and TRBJ2-1, with D unclear. The CDR3 sequence is 14 residues long. Germline CDR1 reads DFQATT; CDR2 reads SNEGSKA (reference sequence). V was trimmed by 3 bases and J by 4 bases, leaving 13 bases between them. The CDR3 sequence: CSASVPQIYNEQFF. CDR3 DNA sequence: TGCAGTGCTAGTGTCCCACAGATTTACAATGAGCAGTTCTTC.

The chain recombines TRBV9 with TRBJ2-3; D is unresolved. There are 11 residues in the CDR3. The germline V and J ends were trimmed by 0 bases and 12 bases, with 8 bases remaining between them. Germline V CDR1 and CDR2: SGDLS, YYNGEE. CDR3 region: CASSVGVLQYF. CDR3 sequence (DNA): TGTGCCAGCAGCGTAGGAGTTCTCCAGTATTTT. Filled out from reference TRBV9 and TRBJ2-3, the complete variable domain reads DSGVTQTPKHLITATGQRVTLRCSPRSGDLSVYWYQQSLDQGLQFLIQYYNGEERAKGNILERFSAQQFPDLHSELNLSSLELGDSALYFCASSVGVLQYFGPGTRLTVL.

As DNA, the CDR3 is TGTGCCAGCAGCTTGGAACAGAGAAACACCATATATTTT. Translating gives CASSLEQRNTIYF. The chain has TRBV5-8 and TRBJ1-3; no definite D call. Looked up from germline, CDR1 is SGHTS and CDR2 is YDEGEE. The CDR3 has 13 amino acids. Trimming pared 0 bases from V and 5 bases from J, leaving 6 bases between.

This rearrangement joins TRBV5-4 to TRBJ1-1; TRBD1 agrees at 7 bases. After removal of 5 bases from V and 2 bases from J, the junction contained 24 bases not matched to a gene. The CDR3 is 20 amino acids. Per the germline V gene, CDR1 is SGHNT and CDR2 is YYREEE (reference sequence). The CDR3 here is CASRGGQGVSNPTLNTEAFF. As DNA, the CDR3 is TGTGCCAGCAGGGGGGGGCAGGGGGTATCGAACCCAACCCTTAACACTGAAGCTTTCTTT.

The V call is TRBV10-1, the J call TRBJ2-3; 10 bases match TRBD2. Trimming cost V 3 bases and J 2 bases; bases outside gene matches: 5. The CDR3 has 16 residues. The V gene's germline CDR1 is WNHNN and CDR2 SYGVQD (reference sequence). The CDR3 is CASSDSGLAHTDTQYF. The CDR3 coding sequence is TGCGCCAGCAGTGACTCGGGACTAGCGCACACAGATACGCAGTATTTT.

The chain joins TRBV11-3 to TRBJ1-6; 7 bases line up with TRBD1. Trimming cost V 1 base and J 5 bases; bases outside gene matches: 2. In germline, CDR1 is SGHNT, CDR2 YENEEA. The CDR3 contains 15 residues. As DNA, the CDR3 is TGTGCCAGCAGCTTAGGAGGGACAGATAATTCACCCCTCCACTTT. Translated, it gives CASSLGGTDNSPLHF. Variable domain in full (rest from reference TRBV11-3 and TRBJ1-6): EAGVVQSPRYKIIEKKQPVAFWCNPISGHNTLYWYLQNLGQGPELLIRYENEEAVDDSQLPKDRFSAERLKGVDSTLKIQPAELGDSAVYLCASSLGGTDNSPLHFGNGTRLTVT.

J is TRBJ2-1 and V is TRBV9; D possibly uses TRBD1 or TRBD2 (5 bases each). V dropped 0 bases and J dropped 1 base, with 11 bases sitting between them. Germline lookup yields CDR1 SGDLS and CDR2 YYNGEE. This CDR3 is 16 amino acids long. The DNA for the CDR3 is TGTGCCAGCAGCGTAGTGGGGGATAGGTCCTACAATGAGCAGTTCTTC. It translates to CASSVVGDRSYNEQFF.

This chain links TRBV24-1 with TRBJ2-3; 12 bases map to TRBD2. There are 18 residues in the CDR3. V lost 3 bases to trimming and J lost 4 bases; unmatched junction nucleotides: 10. The germline CDR1 and CDR2 sequences are KGHDR and SFDVKD. This CDR3 reads CATSDPPGLAGRADTQYF. CDR3 nucleotide sequence: TGTGCCACCAGTGATCCCCCCGGACTAGCGGGAAGGGCAGATACGCAGTATTTT.

V gene TRBV6-5 combines with J gene TRBJ1-3; no clear D. Trimming took 5 bases from V and 2 from J, leaving 7 bases between them. Per the germline V gene, CDR1 is MNHEY and CDR2 is SVGAGI. The CDR3 spans 13 residues. CDR3 nucleotide sequence: TGTGCCAGCAGTCGAGGAACTGGAAACACCATATATTTT. Translation: CASSRGTGNTIYF.

There are a few counts of this clone. This sequence joins TRBV5-4 and TRBJ2-2; D ambiguous. Germline V lookup: CDR1 SGHNT, CDR2 YYREEE (reference sequence). V was pared by 3 bases and J by 5 bases, with 14 bases between. This CDR3 has 15 residues. DNA for the CDR3: TGTGCCAGCAGCTCAGGTTGGGGATTGACCGGGGAGCTGTTTTTT. Its translation is CASSSGWGLTGELFF.

The V and J genes are TRBV3-1 (or the pseudogene TRBV3-2) and TRBJ2-1; TRBD2 matches at 10 bases. This CDR3 has 18 amino acids. The germline V gene encodes CDR1 LGHDT and CDR2 YNNKEL (reference sequence). Trimming at V came to 1 base and at J to 3 bases, leaving 9 bases not matched to a gene. Here the CDR3 DNA reads TGTGCCAGCAGCCAAGGCATTTTAGCGGGAGGCGGCTACAATGAGCAGTTCTTC. It specifies CASSQGILAGGGYNEQFF.

This chain links TRBV7-9 with TRBJ1-5; tentative D call: TRBD1 (6 bases). The CDR3 is 14 amino acids. CDR1 is SEHNR and CDR2 is FQNEAQ in the germline V gene (reference sequence). With 5 bases removed from V and 4 bases from J, the gap between germline ends came to 12 bases. The CDR3 here is CASSQGGRNQPQHF. The CDR3 DNA follows: TGTGCCAGCAGCCAAGGGGGGAGGAATCAGCCCCAGCATTTT.